The clone carrying this T cell receptor beta chain was recorded many times. CDR3 size: 15 residues. Germline CDR1 DFQATT, CDR2 SNEGSKA (reference sequence). The V and J ends lost 2 bases and 3 bases respectively, with 17 bases between them. TCRdb re-derived calls from the RT-PCR reads in MiXCR, one entry per CDR3 protein. The table records more than 600,000 distinct CDR3 sequences, 11% to 15% of them present only once. The rearrangement uses TRBV20-1 and TRBJ2-7; D is unresolved. The sample consisted of memory CD4+ T cells from blood. This TCR was sampled from a female donor in good health, serving as a healthy control. The CDR3 bases are TGCAGTGCTAGAAGCCCGGCGAAGAATAACTACGAGCAGTACTTC. This codes for CSARSPAKNNYEQYF.